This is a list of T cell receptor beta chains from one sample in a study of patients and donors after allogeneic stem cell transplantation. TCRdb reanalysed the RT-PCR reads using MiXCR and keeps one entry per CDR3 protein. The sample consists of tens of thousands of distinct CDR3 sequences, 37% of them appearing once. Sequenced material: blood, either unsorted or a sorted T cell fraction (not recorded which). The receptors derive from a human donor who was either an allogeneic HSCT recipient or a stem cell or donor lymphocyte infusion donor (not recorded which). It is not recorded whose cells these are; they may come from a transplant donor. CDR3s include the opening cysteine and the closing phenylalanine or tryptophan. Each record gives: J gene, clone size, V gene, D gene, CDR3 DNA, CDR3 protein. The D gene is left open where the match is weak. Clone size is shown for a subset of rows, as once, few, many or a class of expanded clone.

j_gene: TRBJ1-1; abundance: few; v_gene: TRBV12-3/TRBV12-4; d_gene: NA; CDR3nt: TGTGCCAGCAGTTTGGGGGTGGGCACTGAAGCTTTCTTT; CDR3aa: CASSLGVGTEAFF
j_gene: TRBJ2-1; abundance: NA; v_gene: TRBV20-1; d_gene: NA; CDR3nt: TGCAGTGCCTCCTCACTAGACGGAGGCTACAATGAGCAGTTCTTC; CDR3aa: CSASSLDGGYNEQFF
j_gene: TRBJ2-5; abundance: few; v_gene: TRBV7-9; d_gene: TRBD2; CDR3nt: TGTGCCAGCAGCGATAGCGGGGGACAAGAGACCCAGTACTTC; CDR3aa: CASSDSGGQETQYF
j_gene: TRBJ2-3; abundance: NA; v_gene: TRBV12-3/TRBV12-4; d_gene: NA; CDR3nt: TGTGCCAGCACCCGGGACATCCGCACAGATACGCAGTATTTT; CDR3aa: CASTRDIRTDTQYF
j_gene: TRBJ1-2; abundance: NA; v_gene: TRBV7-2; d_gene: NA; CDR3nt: TGTGCCAGCAGCCCCAGTGCAGGGGTTGGTGGCTACACCTTC; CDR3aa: CASSPSAGVGGYTF
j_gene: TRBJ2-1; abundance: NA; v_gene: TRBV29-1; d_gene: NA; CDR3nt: TGCAGCGAAGCCGCTCCGGGATCCTCCTACAATGAGCAGTTCTTC; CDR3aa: CSEAAPGSSYNEQFF
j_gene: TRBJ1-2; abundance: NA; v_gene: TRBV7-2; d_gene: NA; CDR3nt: TGTGCCAGCAGCCCCCGGACAGCCGTGGGCTATGGCTACACCTTC; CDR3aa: CASSPRTAVGYGYTF
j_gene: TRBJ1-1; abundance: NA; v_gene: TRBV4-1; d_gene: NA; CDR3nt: TGCGCCAGCAGCCAAGAGGGGGGCGGCAGGCTGAACACTGAAGCTTTCTTT; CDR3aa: CASSQEGGGRLNTEAFF
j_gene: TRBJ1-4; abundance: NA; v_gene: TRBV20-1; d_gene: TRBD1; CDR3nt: TGCAGTGCTAGAGGAGGTCGGGACAGGGAAACCGCGCGGGAAAAACTGTTTTTT; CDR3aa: CSARGGRDRETAREKLFF
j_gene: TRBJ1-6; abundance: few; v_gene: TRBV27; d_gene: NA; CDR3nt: TGTGCCAGCAGTTTACGCAGAATCAAAAGCTCCTATAATTCACCCCTCCACTTT; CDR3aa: CASSLRRIKSSYNSPLHF
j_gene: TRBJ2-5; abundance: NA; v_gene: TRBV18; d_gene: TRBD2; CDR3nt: TGTGCCAGCTCCCTAGCTAGCGGCCAAGAGACCCAGTACTTC; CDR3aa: CASSLASGQETQYF
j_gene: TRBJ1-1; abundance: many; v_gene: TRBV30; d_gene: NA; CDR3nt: TGTGCCTGGACAGAGGTAGGGATGAACACTGAAGCTTTCTTT; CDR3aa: CAWTEVGMNTEAFF
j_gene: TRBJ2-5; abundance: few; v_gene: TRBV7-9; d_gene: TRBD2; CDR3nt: TGTGCCAGCAGCTTATTTAAAGCGGGAGATGAGACCCAGTACTTC; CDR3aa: CASSLFKAGDETQYF
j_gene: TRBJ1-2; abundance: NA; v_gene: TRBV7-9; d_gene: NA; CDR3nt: TGTGCCAGCAGCAGGGGTCGGAGCTACACCTTC; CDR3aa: CASSRGRSYTF
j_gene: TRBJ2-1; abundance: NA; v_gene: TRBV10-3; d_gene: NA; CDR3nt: TGTGCCATCAGTGAAGGGAGTGGCTCCTACAATGAGCAGTTCTTC; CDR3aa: CAISEGSGSYNEQFF
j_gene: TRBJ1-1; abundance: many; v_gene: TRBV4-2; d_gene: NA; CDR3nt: TGTGCCAGCAGCCAAGATCTCGGGGAAGGGTCTGAAGCTTTCTTT; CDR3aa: CASSQDLGEGSEAFF
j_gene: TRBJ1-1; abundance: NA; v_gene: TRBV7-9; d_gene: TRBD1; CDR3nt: TGTGCCAGCTCGACAGGGGATAACACTGAAGCTTTCTTT; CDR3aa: CASSTGDNTEAFF
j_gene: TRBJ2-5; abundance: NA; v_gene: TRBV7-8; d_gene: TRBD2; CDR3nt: TGTGCCAGCAGCTTAGCGGGCACTAGCGGGCAAGAGACCCAGTACTTC; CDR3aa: CASSLAGTSGQETQYF
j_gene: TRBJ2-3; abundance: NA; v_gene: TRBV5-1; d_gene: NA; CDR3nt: TGCGCCAGCAGCTTGGATGCGGCAGATACGCAGTATTTT; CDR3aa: CASSLDAADTQYF
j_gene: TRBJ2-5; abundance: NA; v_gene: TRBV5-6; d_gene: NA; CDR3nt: TGTGCCAGCAGCCGGATCGTGGAGACCCAGTACTTC; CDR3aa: CASSRIVETQYF
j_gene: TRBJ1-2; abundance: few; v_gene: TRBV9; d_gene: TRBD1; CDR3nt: TGTGCCAGCAGCGACCGCGAGGGGGCGGGTGGCTACACCTTC; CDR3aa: CASSDREGAGGYTF
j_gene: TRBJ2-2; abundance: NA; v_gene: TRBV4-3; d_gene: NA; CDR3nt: TGCGCCAGCAGCCAAGTGAAGCAGAGGAACACCGGGGAGCTGTTTTTT; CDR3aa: CASSQVKQRNTGELFF
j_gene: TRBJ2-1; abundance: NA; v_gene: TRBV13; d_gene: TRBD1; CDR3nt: TGTGCCAGCAGCTTAGGGGTGGACAGGCGGAATGAGCAGTTCTTC; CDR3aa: CASSLGVDRRNEQFF
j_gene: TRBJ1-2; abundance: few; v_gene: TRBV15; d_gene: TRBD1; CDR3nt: TGTGCCACCAGCATTGGACAGGGTGGCTACACCTTC; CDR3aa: CATSIGQGGYTF
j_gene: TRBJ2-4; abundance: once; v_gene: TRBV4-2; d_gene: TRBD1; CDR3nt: TGTGCCAGCAGCCAGGGACAGGCGGAAAACATTCAGTACTTC; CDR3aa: CASSQGQAENIQYF
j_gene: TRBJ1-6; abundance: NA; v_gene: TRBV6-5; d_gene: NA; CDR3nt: TGTGCCAGCAGTTCACGGGCTGAGGGTAATTCACCCCTCCACTTT; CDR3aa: CASSSRAEGNSPLHF
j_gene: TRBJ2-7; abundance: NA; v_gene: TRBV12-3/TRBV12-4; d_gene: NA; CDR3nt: TGTGCCAGCAGTCCAAGGACTAAATCCTACGAGCAGTACTTC; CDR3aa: CASSPRTKSYEQYF
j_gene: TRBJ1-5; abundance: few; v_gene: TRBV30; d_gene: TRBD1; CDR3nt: TGTGCCTGGAGTGACAGGGGGAGTCAGCCCCAGCATTTT; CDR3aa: CAWSDRGSQPQHF